A selection of T cell receptor beta chains follows, all from one sample in a study of shared clonotypes between healthy human individuals. The method was immunoSEQ multiplex PCR; TCRdb's version includes in-frame clones alone and lacks a portion of them. This sample has about 750,000 clones, with over 90% found just once. The specimen sequenced was naive CD8+ T cells sorted from blood. The receptor set was obtained from a young man in good health. CDR3s include the opening cysteine and the closing phenylalanine or tryptophan. Each record gives: V gene, J gene, clone size, D gene, CDR3 protein, CDR3 DNA. D genes are given only for firm matches. Some rows have no size entry. The others give once, few or many, or a class for an expanded clone.

>TRBV27|TRBJ2-3|NA|TRBD1
CASSRLGTGGADTQYF
TGTGCCAGCAGTCGACTCGGGACAGGGGGCGCAGATACGCAGTATTTT
>TRBV6-1|TRBJ2-7|NA|TRBD2
CASSEGGSGEQYF
TGTGCCAGCAGTGAGGGGGGGAGCGGCGAGCAGTACTTC
>TRBV19|TRBJ2-3|NA|TRBD1
CASSTLGQGEADTQYF
TGTGCCAGTAGTACCCTGGGACAGGGCGAAGCAGATACGCAGTATTTT
>TRBV19|TRBJ1-1|NA|NA
CASRDRTHSNTEAFF
TGTGCCAGTAGGGACAGAACACACTCTAACACTGAAGCTTTCTTT
>TRBV9|TRBJ2-1|NA|NA
CASSVRPGLLDEQFF
TGTGCCAGCAGCGTTCGACCGGGGTTGTTGGATGAGCAGTTCTTC
>TRBV10-3|TRBJ2-7|NA|TRBD2
CAISGREGTYEQYF
TGTGCCATCAGTGGCCGGGAGGGAACCTACGAGCAGTACTTC
>TRBV19|TRBJ2-2|NA|NA
CASSVPGELFF
TGTGCCAGTAGTGTCCCCGGGGAGCTGTTTTTT
>TRBV27|TRBJ1-2|NA|TRBD1
CASSLSSQGVEYGYTF
TGTGCCAGCAGTTTATCGTCCCAGGGGGTTGAGTATGGCTACACCTTC
>TRBV28|TRBJ2-1|NA|TRBD2
CASSLTGGNYGEQFF
TGTGCCAGCAGTTTAACGGGAGGGAATTATGGTGAGCAGTTCTTC
>TRBV11-2|TRBJ2-2|NA|NA
CASSSAHGELFF
TGTGCCAGCAGCTCTGCGCACGGGGAGCTGTTTTTT
>TRBV7-9|TRBJ2-7|NA|NA
CASSSPGDYEQYF
TGTGCCAGCAGCTCCCCAGGGGACTACGAGCAGTACTTC
>TRBV29-1|TRBJ2-5|NA|NA
CSVGGLDSQETQYF
TGCAGCGTGGGAGGATTGGACAGCCAAGAGACCCAGTACTTC
>TRBV5-6|TRBJ1-5|NA|TRBD1
CASSLAGGSSPQHF
TGTGCCAGCAGCTTGGCAGGGGGAAGTTCGCCCCAGCATTTT
>TRBV9|TRBJ2-5|NA|TRBD2
CASSGLGLAGGETQYF
TGTGCCAGCAGCGGTCTGGGACTAGCGGGAGGAGAGACCCAGTACTTC
>TRBV29-1|TRBJ2-7|NA|NA
CSARTLRTYEQYF
TGCAGCGCCAGGACACTTCGGACCTACGAGCAGTACTTC
>TRBV11-2|TRBJ2-2|NA|NA
CASSPIAAGGELFF
TGTGCCAGCAGCCCTATAGCGGCAGGGGGGGAGCTGTTTTTT
>TRBV7-2|TRBJ2-5|NA|TRBD2
CASISTGRAPQETQYF
TGTGCCAGCATTTCGACTGGGAGGGCGCCCCAAGAGACCCAGTACTTC
>TRBV29-1|TRBJ1-2|NA|TRBD1
CSVEAGTGGFENYGYTF
TGCAGCGTTGAAGCAGGGACAGGGGGTTTCGAAAACTATGGCTACACCTTC
>TRBV27|TRBJ2-7|NA|TRBD1
CASSLKQGGYEQYF
TGTGCCAGCAGTTTAAAACAGGGGGGCTACGAGCAGTACTTC
>TRBV19|TRBJ2-2|NA|NA
CASSIGVATGELFF
TGTGCCAGTAGTATAGGGGTTGCCACCGGGGAGCTGTTTTTT
>TRBV4-1|TRBJ2-5|NA|TRBD1
CASSQERTGGETQYF
TGCGCCAGCAGCCAAGAGCGGACAGGGGGAGAGACCCAGTACTTC
>TRBV5-6|TRBJ2-3|NA|TRBD2
CASSLGASGRATDTQYF
TGTGCCAGCAGCTTGGGGGCTAGCGGGAGGGCGACAGATACGCAGTATTTT
>TRBV4-2|TRBJ2-7|NA|NA
CASSQDISSYEQYF
TGTGCCAGCAGCCAAGATATTTCATCCTACGAGCAGTACTTC
>TRBV18|TRBJ2-6|NA|NA
CASSPLERARTGANVLTF
TGTGCCAGCTCACCATTGGAAAGGGCTCGCACTGGGGCCAACGTCCTGACTTTC
>TRBV19|TRBJ2-5|NA|NA
CASSRIPGSLETQYF
TGTGCCAGTAGTAGGATTCCCGGGTCTCTGGAGACCCAGTACTTC
>TRBV5-6|TRBJ1-2|NA|NA
CASRPILSDYGYTF
TGTGCCAGCAGGCCCATTTTATCTGACTATGGCTACACCTTC
>TRBV27|TRBJ2-2|NA|NA
CASKIGDNTGELFF
TGTGCCAGCAAGATTGGGGATAACACCGGGGAGCTGTTTTTT
>TRBV19|TRBJ1-5|NA|NA
CASIRVNQPQHF
TGTGCCAGTATCAGGGTCAATCAGCCCCAGCATTTT
>TRBV4-3|TRBJ2-2|NA|NA
CASSQDRAMPGELFF
TGCGCCAGCAGCCAAGATCGAGCGATGCCCGGGGAGCTGTTTTTT
>TRBV5-6|TRBJ2-3|once|NA
CASSPEGGDVTDTQYF
TGTGCCAGCAGCCCGGAAGGGGGGGATGTAACAGATACGCAGTATTTT
>TRBV5-1|TRBJ2-2|NA|TRBD2
CASSSGTSGLTGELFF
TGCGCCAGCAGCTCCGGGACTAGCGGACTAACCGGGGAGCTGTTTTTT
>TRBV7-9|TRBJ2-1|NA|TRBD1
CASSLATGVSYNEQFF
TGTGCCAGCAGCTTAGCGACAGGGGTTTCCTACAATGAGCAGTTCTTC
>TRBV28|TRBJ2-7|NA|NA
CASRVVGSYEQYF
TGTGCCAGCAGAGTGGTAGGATCCTACGAGCAGTACTTC
>TRBV27|TRBJ2-7|NA|TRBD1
CASSPRTGVDYEQYF
TGTGCCAGCAGTCCCCGGACAGGGGTAGACTACGAGCAGTACTTC
>TRBV27|TRBJ2-3|NA|NA
CASSLVGGHDTQYF
TGTGCCAGCAGTTTAGTTGGAGGGCACGATACGCAGTATTTT
>TRBV28|TRBJ2-1|NA|TRBD2
CAIESGRVNEQFF
TGTGCCATCGAGAGCGGGAGGGTCAATGAGCAGTTCTTC
>TRBV5-1|TRBJ1-2|NA|NA
CASSFSPHWGNQDYGYTF
TGCGCCAGCAGCTTTTCACCTCATTGGGGGAATCAAGACTATGGCTACACCTTC
>TRBV27|TRBJ2-7|NA|NA
CASSYTGTGSYEQYF
TGTGCCAGCAGCTATACAGGGACGGGGTCCTACGAGCAGTACTTC
>TRBV27|TRBJ1-4|NA|NA
CASTNPGWGEKLFF
TGTGCCAGCACCAACCCAGGGTGGGGTGAAAAACTGTTTTTT
>TRBV27|TRBJ2-1|once|TRBD2
CASSPGLAGEAYNEQFF
TGTGCCAGCAGTCCCGGACTAGCGGGAGAAGCCTACAATGAGCAGTTCTTC
>TRBV11-2|TRBJ2-7|NA|NA
CASSLVGDSELYEQYF
TGTGCCAGCAGCTTAGTGGGCGACTCAGAGTTATACGAGCAGTACTTC
>TRBV16|TRBJ2-7|NA|NA
CASSQSNRDRGGVQYF
TGTGCCAGCAGCCAATCGAACCGGGACCGAGGTGGCGTGCAGTACTTC
>TRBV10-3|TRBJ1-2|NA|NA
CAISESVGSGYTF
TGTGCCATCAGTGAGTCGGTAGGCTCTGGCTACACCTTC
>TRBV5-1|TRBJ2-4|once|NA
CASSLDSPVGNIQYF
TGCGCCAGCAGCTTGGATTCCCCAGTGGGAAACATTCAGTACTTC
>TRBV5-1|TRBJ2-5|NA|TRBD2
CASSVRPARGLIGTQYF
TGCGCCAGCAGCGTGAGGCCCGCGCGGGGGTTGATTGGGACCCAGTACTTC
>TRBV4-1|TRBJ2-1|once|TRBD2
CASSRLAGDNEQFF
TGCGCCAGCAGCCGACTAGCGGGGGACAATGAGCAGTTCTTC
>TRBV7-9|TRBJ2-7|NA|NA
CASTKGYEQYF
TGTGCCAGCACCAAGGGATACGAGCAGTACTTC
>TRBV27|TRBJ2-7|NA|TRBD2
CASSLAGSYEQYF
TGTGCCAGCAGCCTAGCGGGCTCCTACGAGCAGTACTTC
>TRBV5-1|TRBJ2-3|NA|TRBD1
CASSFEGAQTDTQYF
TGCGCCAGCAGCTTCGAGGGGGCGCAGACAGATACGCAGTATTTT
>TRBV27|TRBJ2-2|NA|NA
CASSPIFPGELFF
TGTGCCAGCAGCCCAATATTTCCCGGGGAGCTGTTTTTT
>TRBV2|TRBJ1-5|NA|NA
CASSEALNQPQHF
TGTGCCAGCAGTGAAGCCTTAAATCAGCCCCAGCATTTT
>TRBV5-6|TRBJ2-1|NA|NA
CASSLDRNNEQFF
TGTGCCAGCAGTCTCGACAGAAACAATGAGCAGTTCTTC
>TRBV28|TRBJ2-7|many|TRBD2
CASRRTSGRSYEQYF
TGTGCCAGCAGAAGGACTAGCGGGAGGTCCTACGAGCAGTACTTC
>TRBV27|TRBJ2-7|NA|TRBD2
CASRTSGRFYEQYF
TGTGCCAGCAGGACTAGCGGGAGGTTCTACGAGCAGTACTTC
>TRBV28|TRBJ2-3|NA|TRBD2
CASRKRQGLAGGPTDTQYF
TGTGCCAGCAGAAAAAGACAGGGACTAGCGGGAGGGCCCACAGATACGCAGTATTTT
>TRBV6-1|TRBJ2-7|NA|TRBD1
CASSEYSRGFSYEQYF
TGTGCCAGCAGTGAATATTCCAGGGGGTTCTCCTACGAGCAGTACTTC
>TRBV7-2|TRBJ2-1|NA|NA
CASSFPRSSEQFF
TGTGCCAGCAGCTTCCCCCGGTCCTCTGAGCAGTTCTTC
>TRBV13|TRBJ2-7|NA|TRBD2
CASSSGGYEQYF
TGTGCCAGCAGTTCGGGAGGCTACGAGCAGTACTTC
>TRBV4-1|TRBJ2-7|NA|NA
CASSQDLSDRRAYEQYF
TGCGCCAGCAGCCAAGACCTCTCGGACCGGAGGGCGTACGAGCAGTACTTC
>TRBV15|TRBJ2-7|NA|NA
CATSSVEEYEQYF
TGTGCCACCAGCAGCGTCGAAGAGTACGAGCAGTACTTC